These 17 T cell receptor beta chains share one sample of origin, sequenced in a study of regulatory T cells in long-lasting Graves disease. As to time point: newly diagnosed GD, antithyroid drugs for less than 3 months. Isolated PBMC RNA provided the starting material for the TCR library. Construction of TCR beta libraries relied on iRepertoire HTBI primers and on Arm-PCR targeting CDR3 regions. TCRdb independently ran MiXCR on the multiplex PCR reads; one entry per CDR3 protein. The profile shows hundreds of thousands of distinct CDR3 sequences, about a sixth of them singletons. The input for sequencing was peripheral blood mononuclear cells (PBMCs), taken at new diagnosis, from a patient treated with antithyroid drugs. These receptors were obtained from a female donor with Graves disease.

Details on this clonotype: One base away lies a much larger clone, so this may be a sequencing read error. The genes are TRBV12-3 or TRBV12-4 and TRBJ2-1; D gene ambiguous. CDR3 size: 13 residues. V was trimmed by 2 bases and J by 10 bases, leaving 12 bases between them. Written as DNA, the CDR3 is TGTGCCAGCAGTTTAACCATCCCCTACGAGCAGTTCTTC. Its protein is CASSLTIPYEQFF.

This clonotype was seen many times. The chain couples TRBV11-2 to TRBJ2-1; D is possibly TRBD2 (6 bases). The CDR3 extends over 12 amino acids. V lost 5 bases and J lost 8, with 10 bases in between. Looked up from germline, CDR1 is SGHAT and CDR2 is FQNNGV. CDR3 loop: CASSTEGYEQFF. The CDR3 DNA is TGTGCCAGCAGCACGGAGGGGTATGAGCAGTTCTTC.

This clonotype was seen ten or more times. The genes are TRBV27 and TRBJ2-7; 7 bases are shared with TRBD2. The germline V gene encodes CDR1 MNHEY and CDR2 SMNVEV (reference sequence). With V trimmed by 6 bases and J by 4 bases, 12 bases remained unmatched. The CDR3 has 15 amino acids. The CDR3 region has the DNA TGTGCCAGCAGCGCTGATATGGCGGGAGTTTACGAGCAGTACTTC. Translated, it gives CASSADMAGVYEQYF.

For this clonotype: A read error may account for a junction end that differs from germline. The V and J genes are TRBV11-2 and TRBJ2-4; tentative D call: TRBD2 (5 bases). The CDR3 runs to 16 residues. CDR1 is SGHAT and CDR2 is FQNNGV in the germline V gene. CDR3 loop: CASSWSAGNTYSEHFF. The DNA for the CDR3 is TGTGCCAGCAGCTGGTCGGCGGGCAATACGTACAGTGAGCATTTCTTC.

At least ten counts were recorded for this clonotype. J is TRBJ2-6 and V is TRBV18; tentatively, D is TRBD2 (5 bases). CDR1 is KGHSH, CDR2 LQKENI, per germline. The CDR3 is 15 residues long. Trimming stripped 5 bases from V and 4 bases from J, with 12 bases between. The CDR3 here is CASSVGVAGANVLTF. In DNA, the CDR3 is TGTGCCAGCTCAGTGGGAGTGGCAGGGGCCAACGTCCTGACTTTC. The full variable domain, in which reference TRBV18 and TRBJ2-6 provide the parts outside the CDR3, is NAGVMQNPRHLVRRRGQEARLRCSPMKGHSHVYWYRQLPEEGLKFMVYLQKENIIDESGMPKERFSAEFPKEGPSILRIQQVVRGDSAAYFCASSVGVAGANVLTFGAGSRLTVL.

This clonotype was observed many times. V gene TRBV19 combines with J gene TRBJ2-1, with 7 bases matching TRBD2. The J segment lost 4 bases and the V segment lost 1 base, leaving 4 bases of the junction unmatched. The CDR3 has 15 amino acids. CDR1 is LNHDA, CDR2 SQIVND, per germline (reference sequence). The CDR3 spells CASSIVSGEYNEQFF. The CDR3 DNA sequence: TGTGCCAGTAGTATAGTGAGCGGGGAGTACAATGAGCAGTTCTTC.

The sample holds many counts of this clonotype. The chain links TRBV12-3 or TRBV12-4 to TRBJ1-1, with a weak D call TRBD1 (6 bases). The V gene lost 6 bases and the J gene lost 1 base, with 21 bases spanning the gap. This CDR3 spans 17 amino acids. CDR3 sequence (DNA): TGTGCCAGCAGCCGTATAGGTCTGGGGGGCACGAACACTGAAGCTTTCTTT. It codes for CASSRIGLGGTNTEAFF.

This clonotype was detected many times. CDR3 nucleotide sequence: TGTGCCAGCAGCCAAGATGCCAGAAACACCATATATTTT. It codes for CASSQDARNTIYF. The chain recombines TRBV3-1 with TRBJ1-3; D is unresolved. CDR1 is LGHDT, CDR2 YNNKEL, per germline (reference sequence). Trimming removed 0 bases at V and 5 bases at J, with 5 bases between. This CDR3 spans 13 amino acids.

Concerning this clonotype: A read error is possible here, since a much larger clone lies one base away. V and J are TRBV5-1 and TRBJ2-7; D not certain. CDR1 and CDR2 from the germline V gene are SGHRS and YFSETQ. This CDR3 is built from 15 residues. The CDR3 region has the DNA TGCGCCAGCAACTTGTCACAGTCCTCCCTCTACGAGCAGTACTTC. Translated, it gives CASNLSQSSLYEQYF.

The V gene is TRBV7-6, the J gene TRBJ2-7; D call uncertain. This CDR3 has 13 amino acids. Trimming took 2 bases from V and 5 from J, leaving 10 bases between them. The germline V gene encodes CDR1 SGHVS and CDR2 FNYEAQ. The CDR3 protein is CASSLIPPDEQYF. DNA of the CDR3: TGTGCCAGCAGCTTAATCCCGCCCGACGAGCAGTACTTC.

This clonotype was seen repeatedly, ten times or more. The rearrangement links TRBV24-1 to TRBJ2-5; 11 bases are a match to TRBD2. Germline V lookup: CDR1 KGHDR, CDR2 SFDVKD. The CDR3 totals 15 residues. Losses at the gene ends were 5 bases for V and 2 bases for J; bases not matched to a gene: 3. The CDR3 coding sequence is TGTGCCACCAGTGGGGGGACTAGCGGACAAGAGACCCAGTACTTC. Translated, it gives CATSGGTSGQETQYF.

The chain is built from TRBV19 and TRBJ1-5; no firm D call. Deletions cut 1 base from V and 2 bases from J, with 18 bases between. The CDR3 consists of 18 residues. From germline, CDR1 is LNHDA and CDR2 SQIVND (reference sequence). For the CDR3, the DNA is TGTGCCAGTAGTATAGTCCACCCCCCCCCGCGGGGCAATCAGCCCCAGCATTTT. Its translation: CASSIVHPPPRGNQPQHF.

With regard to this clonotype: A much larger clone sits a single nucleotide away, making a read error possible. This chain joins TRBV12-3 or TRBV12-4 and TRBJ1-1; 7 bases are shared with TRBD1. This CDR3 has 13 residues. The junction had 4 bases not matched to a gene; V was cut back by 6 bases and J by 3 bases. CDR3 coding DNA: TGTGCCAGCAGCGACAGGGATGACACTGAAGCTTTCTTT. Amino acid sequence: CASSDRDDTEAFF.

This clonotype was detected many times. The rearrangement uses TRBV3-1 and TRBJ2-3, with unresolved D. CDR1 LGHDT and CDR2 YNNKEL come from the germline V gene (reference sequence). This CDR3 has 12 amino acids. V was trimmed by 2 bases and J by 6 bases, leaving 6 bases between them. The CDR3 nucleotides read TGTGCCAGCAGCCAAACGGAGGATACGCAGTATTTT. This translates into CASSQTEDTQYF.

This clonotype came up many times. The chain uses TRBV30 and TRBJ1-5, with a tentative D call TRBD1 (6 bases). CDR3 length: 13 amino acids. V was shortened by 5 bases and J by 5 bases, with 13 bases between the two germline ends. Germline CDR1 GTSNPN, CDR2 SVGIG (reference sequence). The CDR3 region has the DNA TGTGCCTGGGCTCAGGGGTTTGATCAGCCCCAGCATTTT. Protein product: CAWAQGFDQPQHF.

The J gene is TRBJ2-1, the V gene TRBV4-1, with 14 bases that match TRBD2. This CDR3 is built from 19 residues. V was clipped by 0 bases and J by 1 base; unmatched bases: 5. Germline values: CDR1 MGHRA, CDR2 YSYEKL. The CDR3 DNA follows: TGCGCCAGCAGCCAAGACCAGGGGACTAGCGGGAGATCCTACAATGAGCAGTTCTTC. It encodes CASSQDQGTSGRSYNEQFF.

In its sample, this clonotype was seen many times. The CDR3 coding sequence is TGTGCCGTTAGGTTGGGAGGCCAAGAGACCCAGTACTTC. Protein: CAVRLGGQETQYF. J is TRBJ2-5 and V is TRBV6-1; tentatively, D is TRBD2 (6 bases). The germline V and J ends were trimmed by 11 bases and 1 base, with 14 bases remaining between them. CDR3 length equals 13 residues. Germline CDR1 is MNHNS and CDR2 is SASEGT.